This TCR beta chain came from a study of T-cell memory formation after mild COVID-19. Whole-study results and caveats: Chiefly within CM and EM were the contracting CD4+ clones; CD8+ ones were within EMRA. Specificity for SARS-CoV-2 was not confirmed among the second-wave clones peaking on day 37. Memory from before infection featured some responding clones, which suggests cross-reactive memory joined. Clones shrinking from day 15 to 85 showed even CD4/CD8 mixes; later expanders tilted CD4+.

In regard to this clonotype: The antigen is undetermined.

MiXCR, applied by TCRdb to the 5' RACE reads, yields one record per CDR3 protein. The sample records around 250,000 distinct CDR3 sequences, roughly 17% being singletons. The CDR3 totals 15 residues. Trimming pared 6 bases from V and 7 bases from J, leaving 19 bases between. CDR1 and CDR2 (germline): MRHNA, SNTAGT. This sequence joins TRBV6-4 and TRBJ2-1, with D possibly matching TRBD2 (7 bases). The source is a young man who had mild COVID-19 (a few samples of this study predate the infection). Cell type and time point are not known. Sequencing input: PBMCs or a T cell subset sorted from them (not recorded which). The chain's CDR3 is CASRQGPVGGNEQFF. In DNA, the CDR3 is TGTGCCAGCAGACAGGGACCCGTCGGGGGGAATGAGCAGTTCTTC.